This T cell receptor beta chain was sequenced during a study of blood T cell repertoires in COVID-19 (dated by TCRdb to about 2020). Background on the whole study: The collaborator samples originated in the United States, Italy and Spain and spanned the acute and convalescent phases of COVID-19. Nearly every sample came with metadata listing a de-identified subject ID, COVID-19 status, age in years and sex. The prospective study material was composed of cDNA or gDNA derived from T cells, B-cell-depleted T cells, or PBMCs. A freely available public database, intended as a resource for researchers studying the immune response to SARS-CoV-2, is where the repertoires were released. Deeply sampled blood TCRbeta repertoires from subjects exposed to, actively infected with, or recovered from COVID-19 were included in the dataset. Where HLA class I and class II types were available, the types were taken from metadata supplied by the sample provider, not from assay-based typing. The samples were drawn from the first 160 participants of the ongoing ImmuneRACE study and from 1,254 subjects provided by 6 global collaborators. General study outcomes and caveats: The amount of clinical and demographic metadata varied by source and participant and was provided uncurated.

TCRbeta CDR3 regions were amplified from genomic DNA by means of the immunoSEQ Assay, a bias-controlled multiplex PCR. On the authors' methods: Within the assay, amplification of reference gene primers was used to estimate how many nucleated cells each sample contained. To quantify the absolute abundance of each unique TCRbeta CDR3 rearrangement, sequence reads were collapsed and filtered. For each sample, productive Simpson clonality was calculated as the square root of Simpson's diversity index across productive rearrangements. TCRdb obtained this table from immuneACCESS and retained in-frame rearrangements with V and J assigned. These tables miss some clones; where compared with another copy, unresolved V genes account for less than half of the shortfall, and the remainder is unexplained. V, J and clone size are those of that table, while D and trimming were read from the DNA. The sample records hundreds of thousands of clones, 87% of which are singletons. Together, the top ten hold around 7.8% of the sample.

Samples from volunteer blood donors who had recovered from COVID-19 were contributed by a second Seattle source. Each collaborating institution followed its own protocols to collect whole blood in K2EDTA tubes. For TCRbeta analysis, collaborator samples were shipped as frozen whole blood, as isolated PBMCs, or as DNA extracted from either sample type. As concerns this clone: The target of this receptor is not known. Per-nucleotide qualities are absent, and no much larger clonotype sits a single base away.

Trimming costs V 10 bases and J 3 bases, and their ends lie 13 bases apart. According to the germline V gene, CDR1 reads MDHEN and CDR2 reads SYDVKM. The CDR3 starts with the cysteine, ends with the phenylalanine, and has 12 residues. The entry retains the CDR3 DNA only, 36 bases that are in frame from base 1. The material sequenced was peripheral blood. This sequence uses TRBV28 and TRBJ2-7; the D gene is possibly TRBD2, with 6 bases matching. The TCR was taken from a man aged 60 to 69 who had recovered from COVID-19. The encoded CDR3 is CATRESHYEQYF. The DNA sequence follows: TGTGCCACACGGGAGAGTCACTACGAGCAGTACTTC.